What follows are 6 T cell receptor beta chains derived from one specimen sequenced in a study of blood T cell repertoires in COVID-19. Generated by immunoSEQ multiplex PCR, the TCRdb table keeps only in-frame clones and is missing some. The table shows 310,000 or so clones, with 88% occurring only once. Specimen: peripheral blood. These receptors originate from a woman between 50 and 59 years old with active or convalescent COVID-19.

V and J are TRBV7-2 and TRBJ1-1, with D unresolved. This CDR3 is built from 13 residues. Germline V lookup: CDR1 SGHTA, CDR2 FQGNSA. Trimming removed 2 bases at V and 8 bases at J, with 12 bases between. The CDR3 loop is CASSLRGRLEAFF. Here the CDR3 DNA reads TGTGCCAGCAGCTTAAGAGGGCGGTTGGAAGCTTTCTTT.

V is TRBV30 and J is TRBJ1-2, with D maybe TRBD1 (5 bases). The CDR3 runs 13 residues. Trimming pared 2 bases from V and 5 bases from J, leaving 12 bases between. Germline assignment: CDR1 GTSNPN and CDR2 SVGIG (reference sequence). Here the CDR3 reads CAWSPTGLYGYTF. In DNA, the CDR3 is TGTGCCTGGAGTCCTACAGGACTATATGGCTACACCTTC.

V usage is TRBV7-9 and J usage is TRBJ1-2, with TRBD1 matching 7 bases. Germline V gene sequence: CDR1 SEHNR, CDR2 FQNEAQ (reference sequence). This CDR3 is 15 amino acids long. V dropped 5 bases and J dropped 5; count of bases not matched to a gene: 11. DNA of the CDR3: TGTGCCAGCAGCCGATCGGGGACAGATCGATATGGCTACACCTTC. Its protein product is CASSRSGTDRYGYTF.

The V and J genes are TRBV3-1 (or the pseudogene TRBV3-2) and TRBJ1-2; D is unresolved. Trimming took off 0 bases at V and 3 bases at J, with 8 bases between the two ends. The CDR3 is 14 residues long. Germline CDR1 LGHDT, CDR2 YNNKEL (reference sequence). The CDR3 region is CASSQDLGYYGYTF. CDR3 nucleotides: TGTGCCAGCAGCCAAGATTTGGGCTACTATGGCTACACCTTC.

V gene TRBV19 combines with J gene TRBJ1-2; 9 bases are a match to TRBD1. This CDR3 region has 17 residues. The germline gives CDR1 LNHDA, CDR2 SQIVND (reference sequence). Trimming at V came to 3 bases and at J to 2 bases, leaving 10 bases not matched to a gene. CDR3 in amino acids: CASSIRGQGLSNYGYTF. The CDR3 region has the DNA TGTGCCAGTAGTATTAGGGGACAGGGACTAAGCAACTATGGCTACACCTTC.

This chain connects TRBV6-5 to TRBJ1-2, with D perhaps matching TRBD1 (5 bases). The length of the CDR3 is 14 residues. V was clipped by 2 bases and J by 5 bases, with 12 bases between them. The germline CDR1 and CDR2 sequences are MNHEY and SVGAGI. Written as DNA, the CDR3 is TGTGCCAGCAGTTACCAGGGTTTAAAGTATGGCTACACCTTC. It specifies CASSYQGLKYGYTF.